This T cell receptor beta chain was sequenced for a study of blood T cell repertoires in COVID-19. The wider study: Whether acute or convalescent, the COVID-19 samples came from the United States, Italy and Spain.

With 3 bases clipped from V and 1 base from J, the junction kept 4 bases outside the gene matches. This CDR3 has 15 amino acids. Germline loops: CDR1 KGHSH, CDR2 LQKENI. Authors' methods: Amplifying reference gene primers gave estimates of nucleated cell counts. Generated by immunoSEQ multiplex PCR, the TCRdb table keeps only in-frame clones and is missing some. Clone size and the V and J calls come from that table; the DNA yielded D and trimming. The sample shows some 120,000 clones, over 75% of them seen only once. This TCR was sampled from an elderly woman with acute or convalescent COVID-19. Sequencing used peripheral blood. The chain joins TRBV18 to TRBJ1-1; 8 nucleotides agree with TRBD1. The CDR3 DNA is TGTGCCAGCTCACCTGGACAGGGAGCGAACACTGAAGCTTTCTTT. The encoded protein is CASSPGQGANTEAFF.